These T cell receptor beta chains were read from a single sample in a study of tumor-infiltrating lymphocytes in localized non-small cell lung cancer. Data came from immunoSEQ multiplex PCR; TCRdb stores just in-frame clones and leaves some out. This sample has around 23,000 clones, with around 73% found just once. Sequenced: lung tumor tissue. Receptors originate from a human donor with non-small cell lung cancer. CDR3s include the opening cysteine and the closing phenylalanine or tryptophan. A D gene is named only where the DNA matches it firmly. Clone sizes are given selectively: once, few, many, or a class where the clone is expanded.

>TRBV7-2|TRBJ2-3|medium-sized|TRBD2
CASSRTSGGETDTQYF
TGTGCCAGCAGCCGGACTAGCGGGGGGGAGACAGATACGCAGTATTTT
>TRBV6-1|TRBJ2-3|.|.
CASSEGVDTQYF
TGTGCCAGCAGTGAAGGGGTAGATACGCAGTATTTT
>TRBV18|TRBJ1-2|once|.
CASSETGGYTF
TGTGCCAGCTCAGAGACCGGCGGCTACACCTTC
>TRBV4-3|TRBJ2-2|.|.
CASSQALRGARTGELFF
TGCGCCAGCAGCCAAGCGTTACGGGGGGCGCGAACCGGGGAGCTGTTTTTT
>TRBV25-1|TRBJ2-7|.|TRBD1
CASSGQGFNEQYF
TGTGCCAGCAGTGGACAGGGGTTCAACGAGCAGTACTTC
>TRBV7-3|TRBJ2-2|.|.
CASSLGTSGTGELFF
TGTGCCAGCAGCTTAGGGACCAGCGGGACCGGGGAGCTGTTTTTT
>TRBV4-3|TRBJ1-2|.|.
CASSQDDSLSYGYTF
TGCGCCAGCAGCCAAGATGACAGCCTTTCCTATGGCTACACCTTC
>TRBV18|TRBJ2-5|.|TRBD2
CASSNSGGAEETQYF
TGTGCCAGCTCCAATAGCGGGGGGGCAGAAGAGACCCAGTACTTC
>TRBV5-4|TRBJ1-6|.|TRBD1
CASSLALGQGSSPLHF
TGTGCCAGCAGCTTGGCCCTCGGACAGGGGAGCTCACCCCTCCACTTT
>TRBV7-3|TRBJ2-2|.|TRBD2
CASSPTAGGLFTGELFF
TGTGCCAGCAGCCCAACAGCGGGGGGGCTGTTCACCGGGGAGCTGTTTTTT
>TRBV5-1|TRBJ1-2|.|.
CASRKIDLDYGYTF
TGCGCCAGCAGGAAGATCGATCTGGACTATGGCTACACCTTC
>TRBV9|TRBJ1-2|medium-sized|.
CASSPHWGRGGGYTF
TGTGCCAGCAGCCCCCACTGGGGGAGGGGAGGGGGCTACACCTTC
>TRBV19|TRBJ1-5|.|.
CASSPQEYSNQPQHF
TGTGCCAGTAGTCCCCAGGAGTATAGCAATCAGCCCCAGCATTTT
>TRBV11-2|TRBJ1-4|.|.
CASSPRMREGSEKLFF
TGTGCCAGCAGCCCCCGGATGCGGGAGGGTTCTGAAAAACTGTTTTTT
>TRBV5-8|TRBJ2-2|.|.
CASSLIPPGTGELFF
TGTGCCAGCAGCTTGATACCTCCGGGGACCGGGGAGCTGTTTTTT
>TRBV7-2|TRBJ1-1|.|.
CASSFDGQTIMNTEAFF
TGTGCCAGCAGCTTCGACGGACAGACAATCATGAACACTGAAGCTTTCTTT
>TRBV25-1|TRBJ2-3|few|.
CASSDDYPYLQYF
TGTGCCAGCAGTGACGACTATCCCTACCTGCAGTATTTT
>TRBV6-5|TRBJ1-1|.|.
CASIPGGRTEAFF
TGTGCCAGCATCCCGGGGGGGCGCACTGAAGCTTTCTTT
>TRBV7-2|TRBJ2-7|once|.
CASSLEGGIYEQYF
TGTGCCAGCAGCTTAGAAGGGGGGATCTACGAGCAGTACTTC
>TRBV7-9|TRBJ1-4|once|.
CASSFGEREKLFF
TGTGCCAGCAGCTTCGGGGAGCGGGAAAAACTGTTTTTT
>TRBV5-6|TRBJ1-4|.|TRBD1
CASSSDRGLSSTNEKLFF
TGTGCCAGCAGCTCGGACAGGGGGCTTTCTTCAACTAATGAAAAACTGTTTTTT
>TRBV5-4|TRBJ1-6|.|TRBD1
CASSLGGAGGLSPLHF
TGTGCCAGCAGCTTGGGAGGGGCAGGGGGCCTTTCACCCCTCCACTTT
>TRBV18|TRBJ2-2|.|.
CASSPGLDTGELFF
TGTGCCAGCTCCCCCGGGTTGGACACCGGGGAGCTGTTTTTT
>TRBV7-2|TRBJ1-5|.|.
CASSIDTNQPQHF
TGTGCCAGCAGCATCGACACAAATCAGCCCCAGCATTTT
>TRBV6-5|TRBJ1-6|.|TRBD1
CASRWTGGNSPLHF
TGTGCCAGCAGATGGACAGGGGGGAATTCACCCCTCCACTTT
>TRBV6-1|TRBJ2-7|.|TRBD2
CASIPGRGGSYEQYF
TGTGCCAGCATCCCCGGCCGGGGGGGCTCCTACGAGCAGTACTTC
>TRBV11-2|TRBJ1-1|.|.
CASSLRATEAFF
TGTGCCAGCAGCTTGAGGGCCACTGAAGCTTTCTTT
>TRBV25-1|TRBJ1-1|medium-sized|TRBD1
CASSEPARDSVGYTEAFF
TGTGCCAGCAGTGAACCCGCCAGGGACAGCGTAGGATACACTGAAGCTTTCTTT
>TRBV5-1|TRBJ2-1|.|TRBD1
CASSPGQGADEQFF
TGCGCCAGCAGCCCAGGACAGGGGGCCGATGAGCAGTTCTTC
>TRBV5-1|TRBJ1-6|few|TRBD1
CASSFGGGQTRNSPLHF
TGCGCCAGCAGCTTTGGGGGGGGACAGACGAGGAATTCACCCCTCCACTTT
>TRBV2|TRBJ2-7|.|.
CASSDNLRVDAYEQYF
TGTGCCAGCAGTGACAACCTCAGGGTTGATGCCTACGAGCAGTACTTC
>TRBV10-3|TRBJ2-3|.|TRBD2
CAISRTSGVTDTQYF
TGTGCCATCAGCCGAACTAGCGGCGTCACAGATACGCAGTATTTT
>TRBV29-1|TRBJ1-1|once|.
CSVVGGSTEAFF
TGCAGCGTTGTAGGGGGGTCCACTGAAGCTTTCTTT
>TRBV4-3|TRBJ1-4|.|TRBD1
CASGTGDDEELFF
TGCGCCAGCGGGACAGGGGATGATGAGGAACTGTTTTTT
>TRBV19|TRBJ2-1|.|TRBD2
CASTQGLAGNNEQFF
TGTGCCAGTACTCAGGGACTAGCTGGTAACAATGAGCAGTTCTTC
>TRBV11-2|TRBJ1-1|.|.
CASSLDSAEGIQRGAFF
TGTGCCAGCAGCTTAGATTCTGCTGAGGGAATACAGCGGGGTGCTTTCTTT
>TRBV18|TRBJ2-7|few|.
CASSPIARTSTYEQYF
TGTGCCAGCTCACCTATAGCCCGGACATCTACTTACGAGCAGTACTTC
>TRBV4-3|TRBJ2-7|few|TRBD2
CASSPSGTKPYEQYF
TGCGCCAGCAGCCCCTCCGGGACTAAGCCCTACGAGCAGTACTTC
>TRBV7-8|TRBJ1-5|.|TRBD1
CASSLAPAGGKQPQHF
TGTGCCAGCAGCTTAGCGCCCGCAGGGGGAAAGCAGCCCCAGCATTTT